The 20 T cell receptor beta chains in this list originate from one sample, sequenced in a study of CD8 T cells in Susac syndrome. RNA, at about 0.45 to 1 ug, was reverse transcribed with random hexamers. MiXCR was run by TCRdb on the immunoSEQ multiplex PCR reads, yielding one entry per CDR3 protein. The data contain about 430,000 distinct CDR3 sequences, more than 80% of them seen just once; the ten biggest clones take up approximately 0.11%. Sequencing was carried out using CD8+ T cells from PBMCs. These receptors originate from a human donor with multiple sclerosis.

The chain links TRBV4-2 to TRBJ2-2; TRBD1 agrees at 8 bases. The CDR3 has 15 residues. V shed 0 bases and J 5 bases; nucleotides not matched to a gene: 2. Germline V gives CDR1 LGHNA, CDR2 YNFKEQ. CDR3 DNA sequence: TGTGCCAGCAGCCAAGAGACAGGGGTAACCGGGGAGCTGTTTTTT. Its protein is CASSQETGVTGELFF.

This clonotype has just one count. The chain joins TRBV6-5 to TRBJ2-1; 10 nucleotides align to TRBD2. CDR3 length: 17 residues. V was pared by 0 bases and J by 5 bases, with 7 bases of the junction left unmatched. Germline V gene data show CDR1 as MNHEY and CDR2 as SVGAGI. DNA of the CDR3: TGTGCCAGCAGTTACTCGGCCCTAGCGGGGGAGGACAATGAGCAGTTCTTC. It yields the protein CASSYSALAGEDNEQFF.

Note on this clonotype: Its ends do not fully match the called genes, so a read error is possible. The gene calls are TRBV7-2 and TRBJ2-3, with D perhaps TRBD1 or TRBD2 (6 bases each). Germline V gene data show CDR1 as SGHTA and CDR2 as FQGNSA. CDR3 length equals 13 residues. CDR3 in DNA: TGTGCCAGCAACTTAGGGGGAGGAGATACGCAGTATTTT. Protein: CASNLGGGDTQYF.

The rearrangement joins TRBV29-1 to TRBJ2-7; weak D call: TRBD2 (6 bases). V lost 1 base to trimming and J lost 3 bases, with 13 bases between them. CDR1 is SQVTM, CDR2 ANQGSEA, per germline. This CDR3 comprises 14 residues. CDR3 amino acids: CSVEGGDLYYEQYF. The CDR3 DNA reads TGCAGCGTTGAAGGAGGGGACTTGTACTACGAGCAGTACTTC.

This chain links TRBV25-1 with TRBJ2-7, with D possibly matching TRBD2 (5 bases). V lost 6 bases to trimming and J lost 6 bases, with 33 bases between them. CDR1 MGHDK and CDR2 SYGVNS come from the germline V gene. CDR3 length: 19 amino acids. DNA of the CDR3: TGTGCCAGCAGCGCACGATTGGGAGCGGTAAGCTCCGCCGAGGGCGAGCAGTACTTC. Encoded protein: CASSARLGAVSSAEGEQYF.

This clonotype has only a few counts. The genes are TRBV27 and TRBJ2-7; 10 bases are shared with TRBD2. Germline CDR1 MNHEY, CDR2 SMNVEV (reference sequence). CDR3 length equals 15 residues. The V segment lost 6 bases and the J segment 4 bases; nucleotides outside the gene matches: 9. The CDR3 here is CASRTGASGSYEQYF. The CDR3 region has the DNA TGTGCCAGCAGGACCGGGGCTAGCGGGAGTTACGAGCAGTACTTC.

This chain joins TRBV25-1 and TRBJ2-1; D unclear. CDR3 size: 13 residues. V was cut by 4 bases and J by 5 bases, with 9 bases left in between. Germline V gene lookup returns CDR1 MGHDK and CDR2 SYGVNS. The CDR3 nucleotides are TGTGCCAGCAGTGTGACTGCAAACAATGAGCAGTTCTTC. It translates to CASSVTANNEQFF.

V usage is TRBV28 and J usage is TRBJ1-1; D remains ambiguous. V gave up 3 bases and J gave up 5 bases, with 16 bases separating them. CDR3 length: 15 amino acids. Germline CDR1 MDHEN, CDR2 SYDVKM. The CDR3 DNA is TGTGCCAGCAGTTTTTTCGGTCCCGGAAATACTGAAGCTTTCTTT. This encodes CASSFFGPGNTEAFF.

The chain carries TRBV2 and TRBJ2-7, with 7 positions matching TRBD2. Germline lookup yields CDR1 SNHLY and CDR2 FYNNEI. Trimming at V came to 1 base and at J to 6 bases, leaving 9 bases not matched to a gene. This CDR3 region has 15 residues. The CDR3 nucleotides are TGTGCCAGCAGTGAAGGTTCTAGCGGATGGACCGAGCAGTACTTC. Its translation is CASSEGSSGWTEQYF. Combining the CDR3 with reference TRBV2 and TRBJ2-7 gives the whole variable domain EPEVTQTPSHQVTQMGQEVILRCVPISNHLYFYWYRQILGQKVEFLVSFYNNEISEKSEIFDDQFSVERPDGSNFTLKIRSTKLEDSAMYFCASSEGSSGWTEQYFGPGTRLTVT.

The chain employs TRBV11-3 and TRBJ2-7; tentative D call: TRBD2 (6 bases). The germline gives CDR1 SGHNT, CDR2 YENEEA. V lost 4 bases, J lost 6 bases, and 13 bases lay in between. This CDR3 has 13 residues. The CDR3 coding sequence is TGTGCCAGCAGCTCACGGAGGGCCGGCGAGCAGTACTTC. It is translated as CASSSRRAGEQYF.

The chain is built from TRBV30 and TRBJ1-1; 9 bases are shared with TRBD1. This CDR3 is built from 12 residues. The V segment lost 7 bases and the J segment 4 bases; nucleotides outside the gene matches: 4. Germline CDR1 is GTSNPN and CDR2 is SVGIG (reference sequence). The CDR3 region is CAYGTGFTEAFF. In DNA form, the CDR3 reads TGTGCCTATGGGACAGGGTTCACTGAAGCTTTCTTT.

The J gene is TRBJ1-6, the V gene TRBV13; D unclear. Germline V gene lookup returns CDR1 PRHDT and CDR2 FYEKMQ (reference sequence). The CDR3 loop spans 14 amino acids. V gave up 3 bases and J gave up 7 bases, with 10 bases separating them. The CDR3 nucleotides are TGTGCCAGCAGCTTTAATTCAGAGAATTCACCCCTCCACTTT. Protein sequence: CASSFNSENSPLHF.

This sequence joins TRBV23-1 and TRBJ1-6; 8 nucleotides align to TRBD1. TRBV23-1 is known as an ORF, though its function is uncertain. V gave up 2 bases and J gave up 5 bases; unmatched junction bases: 2. The CDR3 has 15 amino acids. Here the CDR3 reads CASSQMDRDNSPLHF. CDR3 nucleotide sequence: TGCGCCAGCAGTCAAATGGACAGGGATAATTCACCCCTCCACTTT.

The rearrangement links TRBV25-1 to TRBJ2-5, with TRBD2 matching 10 bases. This CDR3 is 16 amino acids long. Germline CDR1 MGHDK, CDR2 SYGVNS. Trimming at V came to 5 bases and at J to 5 bases, leaving 11 bases not matched to a gene. DNA for the CDR3: TGTGCCAGCAGTACATCTAGCGGGGGATGGATGGAGACCCAGTACTTC. Its translation is CASSTSSGGWMETQYF.

CDR3 sequence reads: CASSFPETYEQYF. As DNA, the CDR3 is TGTGCCAGCAGCTTCCCAGAAACCTACGAGCAGTACTTC. V gene TRBV7-9 combines with J gene TRBJ2-7; D unclear. V lost 3 bases and J 2 bases, leaving 8 bases between the germline ends. This CDR3 contains 13 residues. Germline V lookup: CDR1 SEHNR, CDR2 FQNEAQ (reference sequence).

In this sample, this clonotype turned up once. The chain uses TRBV27 and TRBJ2-3; a possible D gene is TRBD2 (5 bases). Germline lookup yields CDR1 MNHEY and CDR2 SMNVEV (reference sequence). This CDR3 contains 15 residues. The V end was cut by 2 bases, the J end by 3 bases, with 12 bases between. The CDR3 loop is CASSLGYPGTDTQYF. CDR3 in DNA: TGTGCCAGCAGTTTAGGCTACCCGGGGACAGATACGCAGTATTTT.

This clonotype was seen just once. This sequence joins TRBV14 and TRBJ1-1; no reliable D call. V was cut by 2 bases and J by 0 bases, with 10 bases left in between. CDR1 is SGHDN and CDR2 is FVKESK in the germline V gene. This CDR3 has 15 amino acids. The CDR3 sequence: CASSQFKGLNTEAFF. The CDR3 DNA reads as TGTGCCAGCAGCCAATTTAAGGGCCTGAACACTGAAGCTTTCTTT.

This chain connects TRBV2 to TRBJ2-1, with 10 bases identical to TRBD2. With 6 bases clipped from V and 10 bases from J, the junction kept 9 bases outside the gene matches. CDR1 is SNHLY and CDR2 is FYNNEI in the germline V gene. This CDR3 spans 14 amino acids. CDR3 amino acids: CASSITSGDKEQFF. The CDR3 nucleotides read TGTGCCAGCAGCATTACTAGCGGGGATAAGGAGCAGTTCTTC.

The table lists this clonotype with a few counts. The chain carries TRBV5-4 and TRBJ2-7, with D uncertain. From germline, CDR1 is SGHNT and CDR2 YYREEE (reference sequence). The CDR3 extends over 12 amino acids. Trimming pared 4 bases from V and 6 bases from J, leaving 11 bases between. The CDR3 protein is CASSVGLGEQYF. The CDR3 coding sequence is TGTGCCAGCAGCGTGGGATTAGGCGAGCAGTACTTC.

The chain joins TRBV30 to TRBJ2-3; 8 bases line up with TRBD2. Germline V gene sequence: CDR1 GTSNPN, CDR2 SVGIG (reference sequence). V dropped 7 bases and J dropped 0; count of bases not matched to a gene: 12. The CDR3 has 16 amino acids. The DNA of the CDR3 is TGTGCCTCTGAAGCGGGGGCGAACGAAAGCACAGATACGCAGTATTTT. It encodes CASEAGANESTDTQYF.